The 17 T cell receptor beta chains below all came from one sample that was sequenced in a study of blood T cells in healthy people across ages (dated by TCRdb to the mid-2010s). Receptor amplification or capture employed 5' RACE. Sequenced on an Illumina HiSeq 2500. A second PCR of about 6 to 11 cycles was performed with a sample-barcoded 5' primer and a J-beta primer mix. TCRdb reanalyzed the raw reads on its own, using fastp at Q25 for trimming and MiXCR for clone calling, and kept in-frame beta chains. Each entry is one CDR3 protein sequence, shown with its most common DNA and genes. In all, the sample holds more than 450,000 distinct CDR3 sequences, and about 28% of those were seen once. Jointly, the top ten make up approximately 3.6% of the sample. This same sample was also taken into another study, of T cells of mothers and their children.

Sequencing was carried out using blood. These receptors all stem from a boy aged 2-9 years in good health.

Only a few counts were recorded for this clonotype. The chain combines TRBV7-8 with TRBJ1-5; 10 bases line up with TRBD1. Trimming at V came to 8 bases and at J to 7 bases, leaving 5 bases not matched to a gene. This CDR3 region has 13 residues. Germline assignment: CDR1 SGHVS and CDR2 FQNEAQ. CDR3 DNA: TGTGCCAGCGGTGGACAGGGGGACCAGCCCCAGCATTTT. Translation: CASGGQGDQPQHF.

The chain carries TRBV14 and TRBJ1-1; 8 bases align to TRBD1. The CDR3 has 13 residues. V lost 5 bases to trimming and J lost 3 bases; unmatched junction nucleotides: 2. Germline V gene data show CDR1 as SGHDN and CDR2 as FVKESK. The CDR3 bases are TGTGCCAGCAGCTTCAGGGGGCACACTGAAGCTTTCTTT. Translated, it gives CASSFRGHTEAFF.

The rearrangement uses TRBV5-1 and TRBJ1-1; D is uncertain. Germline V gene sequence: CDR1 SGHRS, CDR2 YFSETQ. The CDR3 spans 17 residues. Trimming left V 4 bases short and J 0 bases short, with 19 bases between. The CDR3 region has the DNA TGCGCCAGCAGCCCACCCCCGCGACAAGGGATGAACACTGAAGCTTTCTTT. Translating gives CASSPPPRQGMNTEAFF.

The CDR3 DNA is TGTGCCATCAGTGACGGGGGTATGGGAAACACCGGGGAGCTGTTTTTT. It yields the protein CAISDGGMGNTGELFF. The chain links TRBV10-3 to TRBJ2-2; D is perhaps TRBD2 (6 bases). The V gene lost 3 bases and the J gene lost 2 bases, with 13 bases spanning the gap. This CDR3 comprises 16 residues. In germline, CDR1 is ENHRY, CDR2 SYGVKD.

The genes are TRBV10-3 and TRBJ1-1, with 7 nucleotides matching TRBD1. Trimming took 10 bases from V and 1 from J; bases not matched to a gene: 6. The CDR3 covers 13 residues. Germline CDR1 reads ENHRY; CDR2 reads SYGVKD. CDR3 DNA sequence: TGTGCCACCAGACAGGGACCGAACACTGAAGCTTTCTTT. The encoded protein is CATRQGPNTEAFF.

The V gene is TRBV20-1, the J gene TRBJ2-5, with 11 bases aligning to TRBD2. The DNA end lines up better with TRBJ2-7; the J call may be wrong. Looked up from germline, CDR1 is DFQATT and CDR2 is SNEGSKA (reference sequence). The CDR3 has 14 residues. As DNA, the CDR3 is TGCAGTGCTCGGCGTAGCGGGGGGGCTGCCGAGCAGTACTTC. Translating it yields CSARRSGGAAEQYF.

This clonotype appeared a few times. This sequence joins TRBV29-1 and TRBJ2-5, with 8 bases identical to TRBD2. CDR1 and CDR2 (germline): SQVTM, ANQGSEA. This CDR3 has 15 residues. V dropped 2 bases and J dropped 0; count of bases not matched to a gene: 5. The CDR3 reads CSVEPAGAYQETQYF. The CDR3 bases are TGCAGCGTTGAACCAGCGGGAGCGTACCAAGAGACCCAGTACTTC.

The chain carries TRBV3-1 and TRBJ1-2, with D maybe TRBD1 (6 bases). V lost 3 bases and J lost 8, with 10 bases in between. Germline CDR1 and CDR2: LGHDT and YNNKEL (reference sequence). This CDR3 has 12 amino acids. CDR3 region: CASSHRGGGYTF. CDR3 bases: TGTGCCAGCAGCCATCGAGGGGGAGGCTACACCTTC.

This clonotype was counted only a few times. The chain links TRBV4-3 to TRBJ1-1, with D hard to call. From germline, CDR1 is LGHNA and CDR2 YSLEER. CDR3 size: 15 residues. Trimming cost V 1 base and J 3 bases, with 12 bases left between them. The DNA of the CDR3 is TGCGCCAGCAGCCAAGGAGCTTCGGGGTACACTGAAGCTTTCTTT. It translates to CASSQGASGYTEAFF.

The chain links TRBV6-1 to TRBJ1-2; D unclear. Trimming removed 5 bases at V and 14 bases at J, with 15 bases between. CDR1 and CDR2 from the germline V gene are MNHNS and SASEGT. The CDR3 is 11 residues long. The CDR3 loop reads CASSNPGPQTF. The CDR3 DNA reads as TGTGCCAGCAGTAATCCGGGCCCACAGACCTTC.

This chain links TRBV20-1 with TRBJ2-2; D possibly corresponds to TRBD2 (5 bases). The germline V gene encodes CDR1 DFQATT and CDR2 SNEGSKA (reference sequence). V dropped 0 bases and J dropped 1 base, with 9 bases sitting between them. The CDR3 is made up of 15 amino acids. CDR3 in DNA: TGCAGTGCTAGAGAGGCGGGCGTGAACACCGGGGAGCTGTTTTTT. This codes for CSAREAGVNTGELFF.

The J gene is TRBJ2-5, the V gene TRBV6-5; D may be TRBD1 or TRBD2 (5 bases each). The germline V gene has CDR1 MNHEY and CDR2 SVGAGI. This CDR3 is built from 11 residues. Trimming pared 6 bases from V and 13 bases from J, leaving 15 bases between. The CDR3 region is CASRSGTRAYF. Here the CDR3 DNA reads TGTGCCAGCAGGTCCGGGACCCGGGCGTACTTC.

This clonotype came up a few times. V is TRBV2 and J is TRBJ2-7, with 8 bases lining up with TRBD1. The V gene's germline CDR1 is SNHLY and CDR2 FYNNEI. The CDR3 length is 14 residues. V trimming: 7 bases; J trimming: 4 bases; junction bases outside the gene matches: 9. CDR3 coding DNA: TGTGCCAGCACCCCCGGGGACAGGCTATACGAGCAGTACTTC. Translation gives CASTPGDRLYEQYF. The full variable domain, with the rest looked up from reference TRBV2 and TRBJ2-7, is EPEVTQTPSHQVTQMGQEVILRCVPISNHLYFYWYRQILGQKVEFLVSFYNNEISEKSEIFDDQFSVERPDGSNFTLKIRSTKLEDSAMYFCASTPGDRLYEQYFGPGTRLTVT.

This clonotype was seen a few times. V and J are TRBV30 and TRBJ2-6; a possible D gene is TRBD1 (5 bases). Germline assignment: CDR1 GTSNPN and CDR2 SVGIG (reference sequence). CDR3 length equals 11 residues. Trimming left V 1 base short and J 10 bases short, with 5 bases between. Here the CDR3 DNA reads TGTGCCTGGAGTGAGGGGAACGTCCTGACTTTC. The encoded protein is CAWSEGNVLTF.

This clonotype was detected a few times. CDR3 in amino acids: CASGLVRDRGYIQYF. CDR3 coding DNA: TGTGCTAGTGGTTTGGTACGGGACAGGGGCTATATTCAGTACTTC. V usage is TRBV12-5 and J usage is TRBJ2-4; 10 nucleotides match TRBD1. The V segment lost 0 bases and the J segment 10 bases; nucleotides outside the gene matches: 6. Per the germline V gene, CDR1 is LGHNT and CDR2 is FRNRAP. The CDR3 runs to 15 residues.

This clonotype appeared a few times. The chain links TRBV6-6 to TRBJ2-5, with D possibly being TRBD2 (5 bases). The CDR3 consists of 13 residues. V was shortened by 7 bases and J by 1 base, with 10 bases between the two germline ends. Germline V gives CDR1 MNHNY, CDR2 SVGAGI (reference sequence). The CDR3 nucleotides are TGTGCCAGCAAAAGCGGATTCCAAGAGACCCAGTACTTC. Protein product: CASKSGFQETQYF.

The sample holds a few counts of this clonotype. V usage is TRBV5-1 and J usage is TRBJ1-4; D is ambiguous. Germline V gives CDR1 SGHRS, CDR2 YFSETQ. V was clipped by 4 bases and J by 3 bases, with 13 bases between them. CDR3 length: 15 amino acids. The CDR3 region has the DNA TGCGCCAGCAGCCTGGAGGGAGGGTCTAATGAAAAACTGTTTTTT. As protein: CASSLEGGSNEKLFF.